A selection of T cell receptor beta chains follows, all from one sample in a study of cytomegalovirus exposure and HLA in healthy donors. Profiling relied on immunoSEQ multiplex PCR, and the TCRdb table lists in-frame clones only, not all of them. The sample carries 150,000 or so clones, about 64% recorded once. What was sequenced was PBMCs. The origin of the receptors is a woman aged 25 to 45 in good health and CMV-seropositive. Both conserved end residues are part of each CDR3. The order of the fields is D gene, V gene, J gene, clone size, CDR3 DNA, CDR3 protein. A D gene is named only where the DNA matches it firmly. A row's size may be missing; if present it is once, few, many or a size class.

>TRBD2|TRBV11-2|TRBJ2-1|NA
TGTGCCAGCAGCTTAGCGGGAGGCAAGTACAATGAGCAGTTCTTC
CASSLAGGKYNEQFF
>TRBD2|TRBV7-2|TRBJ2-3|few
TGTGCCAGCAGCTTAGTCAGCGGGAGTAGCGCAGATACGCAGTATTTT
CASSLVSGSSADTQYF
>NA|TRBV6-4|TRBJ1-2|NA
TGTGCCAGCAGTGACGGGCCTTATGGCTACACCTTC
CASSDGPYGYTF
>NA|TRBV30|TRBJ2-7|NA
TGTGCCTGGAGTGTACTAACAGGGAAATACGAGCAGTACTTC
CAWSVLTGKYEQYF
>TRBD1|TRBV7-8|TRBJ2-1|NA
TGTGCCAGCAGCCCATGGGGACAGGGGCGCCAAGAGCAGTTCTTC
CASSPWGQGRQEQFF
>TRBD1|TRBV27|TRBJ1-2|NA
TGTGCCAGCAGTCCCGGTTTTGGGACAGGTCCCTCCATCTATGGCTACACCTTC
CASSPGFGTGPSIYGYTF
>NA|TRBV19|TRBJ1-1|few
TGTGCCACGGCATCCTCGAGGAGGGAAGCTTTCTTT
CATASSRREAFF
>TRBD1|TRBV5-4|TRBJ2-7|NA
TGTGCCAGCAGCTTGTCGGGACAGAGCTCCTACGAGCAGTACTTC
CASSLSGQSSYEQYF
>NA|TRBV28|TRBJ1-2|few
TGTGCCAGCAGTTACGGGACACTGGGACACTACACCTTC
CASSYGTLGHYTF
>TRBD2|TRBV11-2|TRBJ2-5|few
TGTGCCAGCGTTGGAGGTGTTAGCGGGAGGGAGACCCAGTACTTC
CASVGGVSGRETQYF
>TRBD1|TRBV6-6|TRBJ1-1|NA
TGTGCCAGCAGTCGAGGTGACAGGGGAGCTTTCTTT
CASSRGDRGAFF
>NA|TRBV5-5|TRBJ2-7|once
TGTGCCAGCAGCTTGGGGCAGGGGATCTACGAGCAGTACTTC
CASSLGQGIYEQYF